The rows below give T cell receptor beta chains drawn from one sample of a study of identical twins. TCRdb reprocessed the 5' RACE reads with MiXCR, giving one entry per CDR3 protein. Of 250,000 to 300,000 distinct CDR3 sequences listed, 8% to 9.5% are singletons. These records were also assigned to another study, of yellow fever vaccine responses in identical twins.

Sequencing used CD8+ T cells sorted from blood. The receptors here all came from a young woman in good health. The CDR3 runs from the conserved cysteine through the conserved F or W. D genes are given only for firm matches. Rows may omit the clone size; those that give it use once, few, many or a size class.

d_call j_call v_call clone_size cdr3_aa cdr3_nt
TRBD2 TRBJ2-5 TRBV11-3 few CASSASGQETQYF TGTGCCAGCAGCGCTAGCGGCCAAGAGACCCAGTACTTC
TRBD2 TRBJ2-7 TRBV4-3 few CASSQTGTSGYEQYF TGCGCCAGCAGCCAGACCGGGACTAGCGGTTACGAGCAGTACTTC
TRBD2 TRBJ2-1 TRBV3-1 NA CASSQVTSTGGYNEQFF TGTGCCAGCAGCCAAGTTACGTCGACGGGGGGGTACAATGAGCAGTTCTTC
NA TRBJ2-1 TRBV4-3 many CASSQDGGWGGSSYNEQFF TGCGCCAGCAGCCAAGATGGGGGATGGGGCGGAAGCTCCTACAATGAGCAGTTCTTC
NA TRBJ2-3 TRBV4-2 NA CASSQSLGSTDTQYF TGTGCCAGCAGCCAAAGCCTAGGAAGCACAGATACGCAGTATTTT
TRBD1 TRBJ1-1 TRBV12-3/TRBV12-4 few CASSPTGAPEAFF TGTGCCAGCAGTCCGACAGGGGCTCCTGAAGCTTTCTTT
NA TRBJ1-1 TRBV5-6 NA CASSSGTVYTEAFF TGTGCCAGCAGCTCCGGCACGGTTTACACTGAAGCTTTCTTT
NA TRBJ2-2 TRBV6-2/TRBV6-3 NA CASSGGGANTGELFF TGTGCCAGCAGTGGAGGGGGCGCGAACACCGGGGAGCTGTTTTTT
TRBD2 TRBJ2-3 TRBV20-1 many CSARRAGGSTDTQYF TGCAGTGCTAGAAGAGCGGGGGGAAGCACAGATACGCAGTATTTT
TRBD1 TRBJ2-7 TRBV27 many CASSPRDRRSDEQYF TGTGCCAGCAGTCCCCGGGACAGGAGGTCCGACGAGCAGTACTTC
NA TRBJ2-1 TRBV4-2 many CASSQDSGGGFNEQFF TGTGCCAGCAGCCAAGATTCGGGGGGCGGTTTCAATGAGCAGTTCTTC
NA TRBJ1-1 TRBV12-3/TRBV12-4 many CASSLNPGAAEAFF TGTGCCAGCAGTTTAAATCCGGGGGCAGCTGAAGCTTTCTTT
NA TRBJ2-7 TRBV15 NA CATSSRSSTGGSYEQYF TGTGCCACCAGCAGCCGCTCCAGCACCGGGGGATCCTACGAGCAGTACTTC
NA TRBJ2-5 TRBV20-1 many CSAGRGLETQYF TGCAGTGCGGGACGGGGGTTGGAGACCCAGTACTTC
NA TRBJ2-2 TRBV29-1 few CSVRHGTGELFF TGCAGCGTGCGGCATGGGACCGGGGAGCTGTTTTTT
NA TRBJ1-2 TRBV24-1 many CATSDRAWDYGYTF TGTGCCACCAGTGATCGGGCCTGGGACTACGGCTACACCTTC
TRBD2 TRBJ2-1 TRBV4-1 many CASSQEFPARLARNNEQFF TGCGCCAGCAGCCAAGAGTTTCCGGCGAGACTAGCGCGAAACAATGAGCAGTTCTTC
TRBD1 TRBJ2-6 TRBV5-1 many CASSLEGGWANVLTF TGCGCCAGCAGCTTGGAAGGGGGCTGGGCCAACGTCCTGACTTTC
NA TRBJ2-7 TRBV29-1 few CSVVPKDTYEQYF TGCAGCGTTGTTCCGAAAGACACCTACGAGCAGTACTTC
TRBD2 TRBJ2-3 TRBV7-3 many CASSTTSGGDPQYF TGTGCCAGCAGCACGACTAGCGGGGGGGACCCGCAGTATTTT
NA TRBJ2-5 TRBV4-3 NA CASSQDPGPLAETQYF TGCGCCAGCAGCCAAGATCCGGGTCCCCTCGCGGAGACCCAGTACTTC
TRBD2 TRBJ2-3 TRBV10-3 once CATSLAGGPPDSTDTQYF TGTGCCACCAGCCTAGCGGGAGGGCCCCCAGATAGCACAGATACGCAGTATTTT
NA TRBJ2-3 TRBV15 few CATSRVVRSGTDTQYF TGTGCCACCAGCAGAGTTGTGCGGAGTGGCACAGATACGCAGTATTTT
TRBD1 TRBJ2-3 TRBV5-1 NA CASSDTQGAPTDTQYF TGCGCCAGCAGCGACACACAGGGGGCGCCCACAGATACGCAGTATTTT
NA TRBJ1-1 TRBV21-1 many CASSNPVPDRDHTEAFF TGTGCCAGCAGCAACCCCGTACCGGACAGGGACCACACTGAAGCTTTCTTT
NA TRBJ1-2 TRBV2 NA CASSEVGQGGGYTF TGTGCCAGCAGTGAGGTGGGCCAAGGGGGTGGCTACACCTTC
TRBD2 TRBJ2-7 TRBV20-1 NA CSARGGGVSGRSGRLYEQYF TGCAGTGCTAGAGGGGGAGGGGTTAGCGGGAGATCCGGTCGACTCTACGAGCAGTACTTC
TRBD1 TRBJ1-1 TRBV28 NA CASSPGTEESTEAFF TGTGCCAGCAGCCCCGGGACAGAAGAGAGCACTGAAGCTTTCTTT
NA TRBJ2-1 TRBV5-1 few CASSLEGGWGEQFF TGCGCCAGCAGCTTGGAGGGTGGATGGGGTGAGCAGTTCTTC